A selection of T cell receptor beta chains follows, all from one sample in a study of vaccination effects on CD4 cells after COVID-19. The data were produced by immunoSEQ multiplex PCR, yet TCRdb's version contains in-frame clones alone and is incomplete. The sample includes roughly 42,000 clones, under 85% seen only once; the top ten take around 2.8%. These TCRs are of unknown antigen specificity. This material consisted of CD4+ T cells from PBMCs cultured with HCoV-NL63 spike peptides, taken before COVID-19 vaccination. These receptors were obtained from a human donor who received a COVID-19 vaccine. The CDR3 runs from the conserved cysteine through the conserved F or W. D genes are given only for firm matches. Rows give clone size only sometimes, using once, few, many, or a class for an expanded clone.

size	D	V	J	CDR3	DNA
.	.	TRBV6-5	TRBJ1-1	CASSPLILNTEAFF	TGTGCCAGCAGCCCGCTCATATTGAACACTGAAGCTTTCTTT
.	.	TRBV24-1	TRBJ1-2	CATSDRGSSGYTF	TGTGCCACCAGTGACCGTGGCTCGTCAGGCTACACCTTC
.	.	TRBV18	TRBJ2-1	CASSRTSVGVDEQFF	TGTGCCAGCTCACGCACTTCGGTCGGGGTCGATGAGCAGTTCTTC
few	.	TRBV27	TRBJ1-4	CASSLLGVGEKLFF	TGTGCCAGCAGTTTATTGGGGGTTGGTGAAAAACTGTTTTTT
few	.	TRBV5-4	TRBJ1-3	CASSLRAESGNTIYF	TGTGCCAGCAGCTTGAGGGCAGAGTCTGGAAACACCATATATTTT
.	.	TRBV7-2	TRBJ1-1	CASSIRPGTEAFF	TGTGCCAGCAGCATTCGGCCTGGCACTGAAGCTTTCTTT
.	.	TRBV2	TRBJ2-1	CASGRTPNEQFF	TGTGCCAGCGGACGGACGCCCAATGAGCAGTTCTTC
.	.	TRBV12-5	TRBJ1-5	CASGLEGGQPQHF	TGTGCTAGTGGTTTGGAGGGGGGGCAGCCCCAGCATTTT
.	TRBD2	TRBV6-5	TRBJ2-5	CASRGLAGGVTQYF	TGTGCCAGCAGGGGACTAGCGGGCGGGGTGACCCAGTACTTC
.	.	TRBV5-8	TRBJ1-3	CASSWGPLGNTIYF	TGTGCCAGCAGCTGGGGTCCGCTAGGAAACACCATATATTTT
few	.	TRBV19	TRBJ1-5	CASSVGAGQPQHF	TGTGCCAGTAGTGTGGGGGCCGGTCAGCCCCAGCATTTT
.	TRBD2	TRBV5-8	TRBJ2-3	CASSLAALAGGHTDTQYF	TGTGCCAGCAGCTTGGCGGCCCTAGCGGGGGGACACACAGATACGCAGTATTTT
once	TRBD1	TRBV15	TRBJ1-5	CATSRGGTGQNQPQHF	TGTGCCACCAGCAGGGGCGGGACAGGACAGAATCAGCCCCAGCATTTT
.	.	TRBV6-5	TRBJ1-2	CASSFLQGSGYTF	TGTGCCAGCAGTTTCCTACAGGGATCCGGCTACACCTTC
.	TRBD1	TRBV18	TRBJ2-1	CASSQQGALEQFF	TGTGCCAGCTCACAACAGGGGGCGCTTGAGCAGTTCTTC
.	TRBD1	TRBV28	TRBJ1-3	CASSLIFTGGAGNTIYF	TGTGCCAGCAGCCTAATCTTTACAGGGGGCGCTGGAAACACCATATATTTT
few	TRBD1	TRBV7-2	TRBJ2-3	CASSATGVGTDTQYF	TGTGCCAGCAGCGCAACAGGGGTGGGCACAGATACGCAGTATTTT
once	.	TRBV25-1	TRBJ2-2	CASNPTGNTGELFF	TGTGCCAGCAACCCCACAGGGAACACCGGGGAGCTGTTTTTT
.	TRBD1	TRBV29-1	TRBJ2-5	CSVERGQGGRTQYF	TGCAGCGTTGAAAGGGGACAGGGAGGTAGGACCCAGTACTTC
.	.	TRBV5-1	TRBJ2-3	CASSLGGGLSTDTQYF	TGCGCCAGCAGCTTGGGTGGGGGGCTAAGCACAGATACGCAGTATTTT
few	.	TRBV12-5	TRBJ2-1	CASGLVLGPQPGEQFF	TGTGCTAGTGGTTTGGTACTCGGGCCCCAACCCGGTGAGCAGTTCTTC
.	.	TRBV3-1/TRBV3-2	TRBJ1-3	CASSQVEVGPGNTIYF	TGTGCCAGCAGCCAAGTCGAGGTTGGCCCCGGAAACACCATATATTTT
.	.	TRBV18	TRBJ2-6	CASSPMMSSGANVLTF	TGTGCCAGCTCACCAATGATGAGCTCTGGGGCCAACGTCCTGACTTTC
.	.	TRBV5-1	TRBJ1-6	CASSLAAPLHF	TGCGCCAGCAGCTTGGCTGCACCCCTCCACTTT
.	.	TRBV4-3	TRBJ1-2	CASSQDLGYGYTF	TGCGCCAGCAGCCAAGATTTGGGCTATGGCTACACCTTC
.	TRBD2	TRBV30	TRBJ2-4	CAWSVVGRDIQYF	TGTGCCTGGAGTGTTGTAGGGAGGGACATTCAGTACTTC
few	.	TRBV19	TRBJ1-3	CASSMVVRGNTIYF	TGTGCCAGTAGTATGGTCGTGAGGGGAAACACCATATATTTT
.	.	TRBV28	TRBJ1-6	CASSATGFNSPLHF	TGTGCCAGCAGTGCCACAGGGTTCAATTCACCCCTCCACTTT
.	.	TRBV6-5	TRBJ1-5	CASTPGHNQPQHF	TGTGCCAGCACCCCGGGTCACAATCAGCCCCAGCATTTT
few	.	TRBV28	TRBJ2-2	CASSLPLGGATGELFF	TGTGCCAGCAGTCTCCCCTTGGGGGGGGCAACCGGGGAGCTGTTTTTT
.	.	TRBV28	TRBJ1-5	CASSSVRALGPNQPQHF	TGTGCCAGCAGTTCAGTGAGGGCCCTAGGACCCAATCAGCCCCAGCATTTT
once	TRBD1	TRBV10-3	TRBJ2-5	CAISARQGEETQYF	TGTGCCATCAGTGCGCGACAGGGGGAAGAGACCCAGTACTTC
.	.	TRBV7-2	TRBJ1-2	CASSTRFGTGTYGYTF	TGTGCCAGCAGCACGCGATTCGGAACAGGGACCTATGGCTACACCTTC
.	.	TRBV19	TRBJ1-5	CASSIVGLNSNQPQHF	TGTGCCAGTAGTATAGTAGGCCTAAATAGCAATCAGCCCCAGCATTTT
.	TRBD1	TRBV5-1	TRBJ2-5	CASRSGTGDQETQYF	TGCGCCAGCAGATCCGGGACAGGGGACCAAGAGACCCAGTACTTC
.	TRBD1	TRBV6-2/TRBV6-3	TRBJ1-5	CASSPGQGRTSIYSNQPQHF	TGTGCCAGCAGCCCAGGACAGGGCCGGACGTCAATCTATAGCAATCAGCCCCAGCATTTT
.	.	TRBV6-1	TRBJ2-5	CASSELGAVRRETQYF	TGTGCCAGCAGTGAACTTGGGGCAGTTCGACGGGAGACCCAGTACTTC
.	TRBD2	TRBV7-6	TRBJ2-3	CASSSLSGSNTDTQYF	TGTGCCAGCAGCTCCCTTAGCGGGTCCAACACAGATACGCAGTATTTT
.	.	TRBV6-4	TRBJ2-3	CASSDWGGSTDTQYF	TGTGCCAGCAGTGACTGGGGAGGTAGCACAGATACGCAGTATTTT
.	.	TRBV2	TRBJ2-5	CASWTAQETQYF	TGTGCCAGCTGGACAGCTCAAGAGACCCAGTACTTC
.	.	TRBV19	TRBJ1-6	CASSIYPDSPLHF	TGTGCCAGTAGTATTTATCCAGATTCACCCCTCCACTTT
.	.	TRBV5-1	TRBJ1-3	CASSLDTNSGNTIYF	TGCGCCAGCAGCTTGGACACGAACTCTGGAAACACCATATATTTT
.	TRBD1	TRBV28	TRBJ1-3	CASSPTGRRNTIYF	TGTGCCAGCAGCCCGACAGGGCGACGCAACACCATATATTTT
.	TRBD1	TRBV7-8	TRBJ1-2	CASSPSSPGQGAGGYTF	TGTGCCAGCAGCCCCTCTTCCCCGGGACAGGGGGCCGGTGGCTACACCTTC
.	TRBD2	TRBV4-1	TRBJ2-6	CASSQGGGTDVANVLTF	TGCGCCAGCAGCCAGGGGGGAGGGACGGACGTTGCCAACGTCCTGACTTTC
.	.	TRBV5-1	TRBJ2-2	CASSPGSLNTGELFF	TGCGCCAGCAGCCCCGGAAGCCTGAACACCGGGGAGCTGTTTTTT
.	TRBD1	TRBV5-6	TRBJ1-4	CASSVWTGPSTNEKLFF	TGTGCCAGCAGCGTTTGGACAGGCCCTTCAACTAATGAAAAACTGTTTTTT
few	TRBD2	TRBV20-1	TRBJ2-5	CSASGLAGGQETQYF	TGCAGTGCTAGTGGACTAGCGGGGGGGCAAGAGACCCAGTACTTC
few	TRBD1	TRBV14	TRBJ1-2	CASSQGTGAYTF	TGTGCCAGCAGCCAAGGGACAGGGGCCTACACCTTC
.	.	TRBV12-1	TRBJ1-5	CASSFASGWGQERSNQPQHF	TGTGCCAGCAGCTTTGCGAGCGGGTGGGGACAGGAGCGAAGCAATCAGCCCCAGCATTTT
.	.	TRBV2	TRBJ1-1	CASSVEGVVNTEAFF	TGTGCCAGCAGTGTGGAGGGGGTGGTGAACACTGAAGCTTTCTTT
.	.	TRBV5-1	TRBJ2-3	CASSLGDSTDTQYF	TGCGCCAGCAGCTTGGGGGACAGCACAGATACGCAGTATTTT